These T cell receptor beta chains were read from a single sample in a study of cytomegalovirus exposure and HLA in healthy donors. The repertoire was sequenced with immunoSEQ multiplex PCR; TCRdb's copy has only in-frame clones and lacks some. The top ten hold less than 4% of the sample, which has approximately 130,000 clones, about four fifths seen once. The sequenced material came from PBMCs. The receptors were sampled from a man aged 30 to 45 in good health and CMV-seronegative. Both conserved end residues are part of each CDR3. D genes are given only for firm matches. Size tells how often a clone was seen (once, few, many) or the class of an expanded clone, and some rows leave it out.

CDR3nt: TGTGCCAGCAGCTTAGATAGGCAGGGAAGAACTGAAGCTTTCTTT
CDR3aa: CASSLDRQGRTEAFF
v_gene: TRBV7-2
d_gene: NA
abundance: few
j_gene: TRBJ1-1

CDR3nt: TGTGCCAGCAGTCTAGCGGGAGACGAGCAGTACTTC
CDR3aa: CASSLAGDEQYF
v_gene: TRBV7-9
d_gene: TRBD2
abundance: NA
j_gene: TRBJ2-7

CDR3nt: TGCGCCAGCAGCCCTCACATGGGAGTTGGCGAGCAGTACTTC
CDR3aa: CASSPHMGVGEQYF
v_gene: TRBV4-1
d_gene: NA
abundance: few
j_gene: TRBJ2-7

CDR3nt: TGTGCCAGTGACAAGGGGTCAACCCATGGCTACACCTTC
CDR3aa: CASDKGSTHGYTF
v_gene: TRBV19
d_gene: NA
abundance: NA
j_gene: TRBJ1-2

CDR3nt: TGTGCCAGCAGCATAAGCGGGGGTGGCAAAGAGACCCAGTACTTC
CDR3aa: CASSISGGGKETQYF
v_gene: TRBV13
d_gene: TRBD2
abundance: NA
j_gene: TRBJ2-5

CDR3nt: TGCGCCAGCAGTGAATCCGGGTTAGGCTACACCTTC
CDR3aa: CASSESGLGYTF
v_gene: TRBV5-1
d_gene: NA
abundance: NA
j_gene: TRBJ1-2

CDR3nt: TGTGCCAGCAGTGACCAGATACAGGGTTGGACTGAAGCTTTCTTT
CDR3aa: CASSDQIQGWTEAFF
v_gene: TRBV6-1
d_gene: NA
abundance: NA
j_gene: TRBJ1-1

CDR3nt: TGCGCCAGCAGCCAAGTTCGGCCGGGGGGGAACACTGAAGCTTTCTTT
CDR3aa: CASSQVRPGGNTEAFF
v_gene: TRBV4-3
d_gene: NA
abundance: NA
j_gene: TRBJ1-1

CDR3nt: TGTGCCAGCAGCTTCACAGGGTACAGGGAGCCCCAGCATTTT
CDR3aa: CASSFTGYREPQHF
v_gene: TRBV7-2
d_gene: NA
abundance: NA
j_gene: TRBJ1-5

CDR3nt: TGTGCCAGCACCCAGCAAGTAGCGGGAGGGGGTGTGGGGTACTTC
CDR3aa: CASTQQVAGGGVGYF
v_gene: TRBV28
d_gene: TRBD2
abundance: NA
j_gene: TRBJ2-7

CDR3nt: TGTGCCAGCAGGGACAGGCTAGCCAAAAACATTCAGTACTTC
CDR3aa: CASRDRLAKNIQYF
v_gene: TRBV6-1
d_gene: TRBD1
abundance: few
j_gene: TRBJ2-4

CDR3nt: TGTGCCAGCAGGGACAGGGGGCTAACTGAAGCTTTCTTT
CDR3aa: CASRDRGLTEAFF
v_gene: TRBV6-1
d_gene: TRBD1
abundance: NA
j_gene: TRBJ1-1

CDR3nt: TGTGCCAGCAGCACCTTCCTAGCGGGGGTTAGCACAGATACGCAGTATTTT
CDR3aa: CASSTFLAGVSTDTQYF
v_gene: TRBV5-6
d_gene: TRBD2
abundance: NA
j_gene: TRBJ2-3

CDR3nt: TGTGCCAGCAGCCAAGTAGGAGCACTAGACAAGGAGCAGTACTTC
CDR3aa: CASSQVGALDKEQYF
v_gene: TRBV14
d_gene: NA
abundance: NA
j_gene: TRBJ2-7

CDR3nt: TGTGCCAGCAGTGAGGGTCCGCGGGGCCCCCTCTTC
CDR3aa: CASSEGPRGPLF
v_gene: TRBV25-1
d_gene: NA
abundance: NA
j_gene: TRBJ1-2

CDR3nt: TGTGCCAGCAGCTTGGGGGGGGCGAACATTCAGTACTTC
CDR3aa: CASSLGGANIQYF
v_gene: TRBV7-2
d_gene: NA
abundance: once
j_gene: TRBJ2-4

CDR3nt: TGTGCCAGCAGCGTAGCGCCGGGACAGCCAGGAGAGACCCAGTACTTC
CDR3aa: CASSVAPGQPGETQYF
v_gene: TRBV9
d_gene: TRBD1
abundance: NA
j_gene: TRBJ2-5

CDR3nt: TGTGCCAGCCGGGGGATTGCGAACACTGAAGCTTTCTTT
CDR3aa: CASRGIANTEAFF
v_gene: TRBV6-1
d_gene: NA
abundance: few
j_gene: TRBJ1-1

CDR3nt: TGTGCCAGCAGCTTCCCGGGACAGGAAGCTTTCTTT
CDR3aa: CASSFPGQEAFF
v_gene: TRBV11-2
d_gene: TRBD1
abundance: NA
j_gene: TRBJ1-1

CDR3nt: TGTGCAAGTCGCTTAGTAGGACTAGCGGGAGCCCCGGGGACCGGGGAGCTGTTTTTT
CDR3aa: CASRLVGLAGAPGTGELFF
v_gene: TRBV12-2
d_gene: NA
abundance: NA
j_gene: TRBJ2-2

CDR3nt: TGTGCCAGCAGCTTGGGAGTTGGGAATTCACCCCTCCACTTT
CDR3aa: CASSLGVGNSPLHF
v_gene: TRBV11-1
d_gene: NA
abundance: NA
j_gene: TRBJ1-6

CDR3nt: TGCGCCAGCAGCCAAGAAGCTGGTTCCTACGAGCAGTACTTC
CDR3aa: CASSQEAGSYEQYF
v_gene: TRBV4-3
d_gene: NA
abundance: NA
j_gene: TRBJ2-7

CDR3nt: TGTGCCAGCAGCGTAGTGGTAGCGGACTACAATGAGCAGTTCTTC
CDR3aa: CASSVVVADYNEQFF
v_gene: TRBV9
d_gene: NA
abundance: few
j_gene: TRBJ2-1

CDR3nt: TGTGCCAGCAGTTTATTTGGTGCCCGTTCTTACGAGCAGTACTTC
CDR3aa: CASSLFGARSYEQYF
v_gene: TRBV27
d_gene: NA
abundance: NA
j_gene: TRBJ2-7

CDR3nt: TGTGCCACCAGCGCGCCCGGGGATACGCAGTATTTT
CDR3aa: CATSAPGDTQYF
v_gene: TRBV15
d_gene: NA
abundance: NA
j_gene: TRBJ2-3

CDR3nt: TGCGCCAGCAGCCCATTCCAGGGGATCTATGGCTACACCTTC
CDR3aa: CASSPFQGIYGYTF
v_gene: TRBV4-1
d_gene: NA
abundance: NA
j_gene: TRBJ1-2

CDR3nt: TGTGCCAGCACCGTGTCTTACACAGATACGCAGTATTTT
CDR3aa: CASTVSYTDTQYF
v_gene: TRBV6-1
d_gene: NA
abundance: NA
j_gene: TRBJ2-3

CDR3nt: TGTGCCTGGAGGAGCTCGGGTAACACTGAAGCTTTCTTT
CDR3aa: CAWRSSGNTEAFF
v_gene: TRBV30
d_gene: NA
abundance: NA
j_gene: TRBJ1-1

CDR3nt: TGTGCCAGCAGTTCCGCCTCACAGGGAACGACTCAGCCCCAGCATTTT
CDR3aa: CASSSASQGTTQPQHF
v_gene: TRBV28
d_gene: NA
abundance: NA
j_gene: TRBJ1-5

CDR3nt: TGTGCTAGTGGCTTAGCCGACAATGAGCAGTTCTTC
CDR3aa: CASGLADNEQFF
v_gene: TRBV12-5
d_gene: NA
abundance: few
j_gene: TRBJ2-1

CDR3nt: TGTGCCAGCACGGGACACCTATTAGCCAAAAACATTCAGTACTTC
CDR3aa: CASTGHLLAKNIQYF
v_gene: TRBV19
d_gene: NA
abundance: NA
j_gene: TRBJ2-4